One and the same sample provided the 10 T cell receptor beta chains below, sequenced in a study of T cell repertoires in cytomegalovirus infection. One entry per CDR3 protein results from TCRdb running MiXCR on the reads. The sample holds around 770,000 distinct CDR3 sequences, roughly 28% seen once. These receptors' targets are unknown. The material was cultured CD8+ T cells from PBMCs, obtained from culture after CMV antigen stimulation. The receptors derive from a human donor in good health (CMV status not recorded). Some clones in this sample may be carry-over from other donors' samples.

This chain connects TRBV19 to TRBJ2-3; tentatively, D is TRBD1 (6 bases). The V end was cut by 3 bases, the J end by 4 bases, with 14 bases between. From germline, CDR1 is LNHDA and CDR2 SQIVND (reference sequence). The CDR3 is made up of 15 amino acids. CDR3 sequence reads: CASSILQGDPDTQYF. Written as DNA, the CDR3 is TGTGCCAGTAGTATTTTACAGGGAGATCCAGATACGCAGTATTTT.

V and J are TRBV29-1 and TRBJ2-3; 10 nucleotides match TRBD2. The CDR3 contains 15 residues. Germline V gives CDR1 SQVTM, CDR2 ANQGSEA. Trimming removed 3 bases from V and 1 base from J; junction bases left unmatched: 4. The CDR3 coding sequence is TGCAGCGTTGACCCTAGCGGGGGCCGCACAGATACGCAGTATTTT. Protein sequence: CSVDPSGGRTDTQYF.

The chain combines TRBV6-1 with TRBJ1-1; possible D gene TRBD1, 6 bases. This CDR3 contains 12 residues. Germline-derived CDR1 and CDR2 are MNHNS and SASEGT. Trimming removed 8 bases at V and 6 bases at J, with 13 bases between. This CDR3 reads CASGTGAAEAFF. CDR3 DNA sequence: TGTGCCAGCGGGACGGGGGCGGCTGAAGCTTTCTTT.

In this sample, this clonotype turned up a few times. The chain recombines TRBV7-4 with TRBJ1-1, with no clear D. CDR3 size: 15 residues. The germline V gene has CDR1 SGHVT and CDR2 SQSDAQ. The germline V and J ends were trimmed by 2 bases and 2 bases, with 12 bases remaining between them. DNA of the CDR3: TGTGCCAGCAGCTTACTTGGTCGACACAACACTGAAGCTTTCTTT. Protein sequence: CASSLLGRHNTEAFF.

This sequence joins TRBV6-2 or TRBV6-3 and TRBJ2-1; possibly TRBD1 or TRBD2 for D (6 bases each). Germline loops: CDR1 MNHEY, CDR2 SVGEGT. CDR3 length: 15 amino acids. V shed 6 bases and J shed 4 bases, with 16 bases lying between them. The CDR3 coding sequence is TGTGCCAGCAGGGCCGGAGGGGGGAAGTACAATGAGCAGTTCTTC. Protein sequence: CASRAGGGKYNEQFF.

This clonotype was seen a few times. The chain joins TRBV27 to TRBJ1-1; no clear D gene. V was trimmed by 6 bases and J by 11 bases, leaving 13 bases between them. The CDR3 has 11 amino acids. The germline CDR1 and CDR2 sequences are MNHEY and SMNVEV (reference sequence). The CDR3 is CASSAGSRAFF. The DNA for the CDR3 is TGTGCCAGCAGCGCGGGGTCGCGGGCTTTCTTT.

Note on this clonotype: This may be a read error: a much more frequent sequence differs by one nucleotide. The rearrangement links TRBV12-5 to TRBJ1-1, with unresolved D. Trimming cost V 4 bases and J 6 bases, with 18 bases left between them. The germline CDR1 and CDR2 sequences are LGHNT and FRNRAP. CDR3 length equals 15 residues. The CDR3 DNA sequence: TGTGCTAGTGGTTCGGCCAGGTACCGGGCTTCTGAAGCTTTCTTT. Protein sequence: CASGSARYRASEAFF. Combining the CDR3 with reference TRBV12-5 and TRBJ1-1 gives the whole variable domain DARVTQTPRHKVTEMGQEVTMRCQPILGHNTVFWYRQTMMQGLELLAYFRNRAPLDDSGMPKDRFSAEMPDATLATLKIQPSEPRDSAVYFCASGSARYRASEAFFGQGTRLTVV.

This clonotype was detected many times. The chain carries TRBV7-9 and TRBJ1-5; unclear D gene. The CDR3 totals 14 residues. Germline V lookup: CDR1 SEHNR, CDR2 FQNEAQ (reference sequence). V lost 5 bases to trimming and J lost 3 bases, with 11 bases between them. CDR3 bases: TGTGCCAGCAGCCCCGCCGGGGTCAATCAGCCCCAGCATTTT. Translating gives CASSPAGVNQPQHF.

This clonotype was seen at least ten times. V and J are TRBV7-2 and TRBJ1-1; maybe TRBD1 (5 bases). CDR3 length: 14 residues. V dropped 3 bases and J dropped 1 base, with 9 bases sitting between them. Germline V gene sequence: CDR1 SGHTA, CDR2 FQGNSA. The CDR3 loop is CASSFRVKNTEAFF. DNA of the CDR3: TGTGCCAGCAGCTTCAGGGTTAAGAACACTGAAGCTTTCTTT.

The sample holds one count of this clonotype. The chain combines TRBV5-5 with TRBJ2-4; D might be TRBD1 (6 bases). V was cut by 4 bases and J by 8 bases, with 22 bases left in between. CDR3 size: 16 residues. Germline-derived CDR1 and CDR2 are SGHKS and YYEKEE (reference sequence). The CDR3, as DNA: TGTGCCAGCAGCCCCCGGGACATCTCTTCCGGGGACATTCAGTACTTC. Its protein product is CASSPRDISSGDIQYF.